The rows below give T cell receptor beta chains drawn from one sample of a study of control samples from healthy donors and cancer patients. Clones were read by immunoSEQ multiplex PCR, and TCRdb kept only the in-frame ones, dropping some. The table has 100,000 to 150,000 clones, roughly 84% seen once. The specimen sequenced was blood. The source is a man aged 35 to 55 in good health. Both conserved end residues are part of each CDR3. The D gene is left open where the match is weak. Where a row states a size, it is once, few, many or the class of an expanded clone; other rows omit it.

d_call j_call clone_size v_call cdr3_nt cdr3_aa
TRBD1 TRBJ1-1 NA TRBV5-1 TGCGCCAGCAGCTTGGGACAGGGGTTGGGTTACACTGAAGCTTTCTTT CASSLGQGLGYTEAFF
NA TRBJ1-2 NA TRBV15 TGTGCCACCAGCAGTCTCAGCCAGAGTGGCTACACCTTC CATSSLSQSGYTF
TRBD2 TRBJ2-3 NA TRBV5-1 TGCGCCAGCAGCCCGGGACTAGCGGGGCGCACAGATACGCAGTATTTT CASSPGLAGRTDTQYF
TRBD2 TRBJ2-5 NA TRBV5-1 TGCGCCAGCAGCTTGGGGCTAGCGGCCAAAGAGACCCAGTACTTC CASSLGLAAKETQYF
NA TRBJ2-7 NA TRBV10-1 TGCGCCAGCAGTGAGGGGGACACCTACGAGCAGTACTTC CASSEGDTYEQYF
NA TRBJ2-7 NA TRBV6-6 TGTGCCAGCAGTATGGGGCTAACCTACGAGCAGTACTTC CASSMGLTYEQYF
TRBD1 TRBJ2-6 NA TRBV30 TGTGCCTGGAGTGGTACAGGGGCGGATGGGGCCAACGTCCTGACTTTC CAWSGTGADGANVLTF
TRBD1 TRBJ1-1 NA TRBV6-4 TGTGCCAGCAGTGATGGCAGGGGGGGGAACACTGAAGCTTTCTTT CASSDGRGGNTEAFF
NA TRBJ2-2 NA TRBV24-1 TGTGCCACCAGTGATTTTCGGAGCACCGGGGAGCTGTTTTTT CATSDFRSTGELFF
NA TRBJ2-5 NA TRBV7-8 TGTGCCAGCAGCTCCCAGTCCTTGGCGGAGACCCAGTACTTC CASSSQSLAETQYF
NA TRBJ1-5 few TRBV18 TGTGCCAGCTCACCAGGGGGGGAACAGCCCCAGCATTTT CASSPGGEQPQHF
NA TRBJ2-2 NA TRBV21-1 TGTGCCAGCAGCCCCCATCGCCCAGGTTCCGCGAACACCGGGGAGCTGTTTTTT CASSPHRPGSANTGELFF
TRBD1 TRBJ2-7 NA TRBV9 TGTGCCAGCAGCAAGACAGGGACCTACGAGCAGTACTTC CASSKTGTYEQYF
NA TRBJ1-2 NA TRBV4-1 TGCGCCAGCAGCCAAGATAATTTGGGGGGCTTGGGACTATTCTATGGCTACACCTTC CASSQDNLGGLGLFYGYTF
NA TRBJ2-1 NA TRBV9 TGTGCCAGCAGCGTATTCGAGGGCCCTTCCTACAATGAGCAGTTCTTC CASSVFEGPSYNEQFF
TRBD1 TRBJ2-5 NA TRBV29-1 TGCAGCGTTGATGACCCGACAGGGTGGAAAGAGACCCAGTACTTC CSVDDPTGWKETQYF
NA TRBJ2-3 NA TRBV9 TGTGCCAGCAGCGATGCAGGGGTAGATACGCAGTATTTT CASSDAGVDTQYF
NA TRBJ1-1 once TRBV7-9 TGTGCCAGCAGCTCACATGGCATGAACACTGAAGCTTTCTTT CASSSHGMNTEAFF
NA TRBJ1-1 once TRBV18 TGTGCCAGCTCACCACCCCGGGGGAGATACACTGAAGCTTTCTTT CASSPPRGRYTEAFF
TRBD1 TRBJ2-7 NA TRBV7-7 TGTGCCAGCAGCTTCGGACAGGGGGCAGGGTACGAGCAGTACTTC CASSFGQGAGYEQYF
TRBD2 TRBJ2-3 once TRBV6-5 TGTGCCAGCAGACCTACGGGGGGGGTTGCAGATACGCAGTATTTT CASRPTGGVADTQYF
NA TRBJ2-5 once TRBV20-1 TGCAGTGCTATTTACGGGGAGACCCAGTACTTC CSAIYGETQYF
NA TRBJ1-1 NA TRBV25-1 TGTGCCAGCAGTGAAGTTGCCCTTGGAGCTTTCTTT CASSEVALGAFF
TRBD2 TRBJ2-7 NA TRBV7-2 TGTGCCAGCAGCTTTCTAGCGGGGGAGTCCTACGAGCAGTACTTC CASSFLAGESYEQYF
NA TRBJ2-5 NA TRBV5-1 TGCGCCAGCAGACGCACTGGGGAGACCCAGTACTTC CASRRTGETQYF
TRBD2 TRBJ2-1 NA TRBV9 TGTGCCAGCAGCCCAAGTCTAAGAGGACTAGCGGGGGGGAACAATGAGCAGTTCTTC CASSPSLRGLAGGNNEQFF
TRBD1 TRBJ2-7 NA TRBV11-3 TGTGCCAGCAGCACCCGGACAGGGTGGCAGTACTTC CASSTRTGWQYF
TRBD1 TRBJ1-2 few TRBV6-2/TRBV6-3 TGTGCCAGCAGTTCCCTGGACAGGGTCTATGGCTACACCTTC CASSSLDRVYGYTF
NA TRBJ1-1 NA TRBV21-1 TGTGCCAGCAGCAAAGCAGGAGGTGAAGCTTTCTTT CASSKAGGEAFF
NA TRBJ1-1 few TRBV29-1 TGCAGCGCTAGACAGGACCTGAGGAACACTGAAGCTTTCTTT CSARQDLRNTEAFF
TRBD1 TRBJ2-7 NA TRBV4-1 TGCGCCAGCAGCCGGACGACAGGGGACTACGAGCAGTACTTC CASSRTTGDYEQYF
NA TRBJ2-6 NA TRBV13 TGTGCCAGCAGTTTTAGGGTGTCTGGGGCCAACGTCCTGACTTTC CASSFRVSGANVLTF
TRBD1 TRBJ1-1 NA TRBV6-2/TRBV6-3 TGTGCCAGCAGTGTCTCCGACAGGGGGAACACTGAAGCTTTCTTT CASSVSDRGNTEAFF
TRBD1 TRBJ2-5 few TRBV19 TGTGCCAGTAGTATTGTTTTCAAGGGGGCGAGGCAAGAGACCCAGTACTTC CASSIVFKGARQETQYF
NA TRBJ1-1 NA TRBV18 TGTGCCAGCTCACCACCTAGCGTAGGAAGGACTGAAGCTTTCTTT CASSPPSVGRTEAFF